What follows are 23 T cell receptor beta chains derived from one specimen sequenced in a study of control samples from healthy donors and cancer patients. The repertoire was sequenced with immunoSEQ multiplex PCR; TCRdb's copy has only in-frame clones and lacks some. The sample shows 90,000 to 95,000 clones, approximately 80% of them seen only once. Sequenced input: blood. All receptors come from a man aged 25 to 40 in good health.

In this sample, this clone turned up a few times. The chain joins TRBV19 to TRBJ2-7, with D perhaps matching TRBD1 (6 bases). V lost 1 base, J lost 5 bases, and 9 bases lay in between. The CDR3 runs to 13 residues. Germline V gene data show CDR1 as LNHDA and CDR2 as SQIVND (reference sequence). CDR3 sequence (DNA): TGTGCCAGTAGTATAGGGGACAACGACGAGCAGTACTTC. Protein sequence: CASSIGDNDEQYF.

Only one count was recorded for this clone. The chain recombines TRBV12-3 or TRBV12-4 with TRBJ1-2, with D hard to call. CDR3 length equals 13 residues. V lost 7 bases and J lost 4, with 13 bases in between. The CDR3 DNA follows: TGTGCCAGCAACGACGGGAGGCCCTATGGCTACACCTTC. Its protein product is CASNDGRPYGYTF.

This clone was counted a single time. CDR3 residues: CAISESWQGGAFF. The CDR3 DNA reads as TGTGCCATCAGTGAGTCGTGGCAGGGCGGCGCGTTCTTC. The chain recombines TRBV10-3 with TRBJ2-1; a possible D gene is TRBD1 (5 bases). Germline CDR1 is ENHRY and CDR2 is SYGVKD. The CDR3 contains 13 residues. Trimming pared 0 bases from V and 15 bases from J, leaving 15 bases between.

The rearrangement uses TRBV9 and TRBJ1-6, with D perhaps TRBD1 (6 bases). The germline V gene encodes CDR1 SGDLS and CDR2 YYNGEE. With 3 bases removed from V and 15 bases from J, the gap between germline ends came to 19 bases. CDR3 length: 14 residues. The DNA of the CDR3 is TGTGCCAGCAGCGCGGGTGGGACACCCGTAATCCTCCACTTT. Its translation: CASSAGGTPVILHF.

The chain employs TRBV9 and TRBJ2-2; perhaps TRBD2 as D (6 bases). The CDR3 spans 15 residues. Germline CDR1 is SGDLS and CDR2 is YYNGEE. Between the trimmed V and J ends, which lost 2 bases and 5 bases, there was a span of 13 bases. The CDR3 is CASSVSGSRTGELFF. The CDR3 DNA reads TGTGCCAGCAGCGTGAGCGGGTCGAGGACCGGGGAGCTGTTTTTT.

This sequence joins TRBV3-1 (or the pseudogene TRBV3-2) and TRBJ2-7, with TRBD1 as a possible D gene (5 bases). V lost 3 bases, J lost 3 bases, and 9 bases lay in between. The CDR3 extends over 13 amino acids. The V gene's germline CDR1 is LGHDT and CDR2 YNNKEL (reference sequence). The CDR3 nucleotides are TGTGCCAGCAGCCAGGGGCAGCTCTACGAGCAGTACTTC. This codes for CASSQGQLYEQYF.

This clone has only one observation. This chain links TRBV10-3 with TRBJ1-6; possibly TRBD1 for D (6 bases). From germline, CDR1 is ENHRY and CDR2 SYGVKD. Trimming left V 3 bases short and J 14 bases short, with 17 bases between. The CDR3 extends over 14 amino acids. The CDR3 coding sequence is TGTGCCATCAGTGATCCATATTCAGGGGTCACCCTCCACTTT. Translated, it gives CAISDPYSGVTLHF.

The CDR3 protein is CASSERGSTNYGYTF. DNA of the CDR3: TGTGCCAGCAGTGAGAGGGGGTCGACTAACTATGGCTACACCTTC. J is TRBJ1-2 and V is TRBV2; a weak D match, TRBD1 (6 bases). The CDR3 is 15 amino acids. CDR1 SNHLY and CDR2 FYNNEI come from the germline V gene. Trimming cost V 3 bases and J 0 bases, with 11 bases left between them.

The rearrangement uses TRBV6-5 and TRBJ2-1; either TRBD1 or TRBD2 may fit D (5 bases each). Germline CDR1 and CDR2: MNHEY and SVGAGI. Deletions cut 4 bases from V and 7 bases from J, with 11 bases between. The CDR3 loop spans 13 amino acids. CDR3 in DNA: TGTGCCAGCAGTTGGAGGTGGGGGAATGAGCAGTTCTTC. Protein product: CASSWRWGNEQFF.

This clone was picked up a small number of times. The rearrangement links TRBV5-4 to TRBJ2-5; unclear D gene. The V gene lost 5 bases and the J gene lost 4 bases, with 12 bases spanning the gap. This CDR3 comprises 13 residues. Germline V lookup: CDR1 SGHNT, CDR2 YYREEE (reference sequence). For the CDR3, the DNA is TGTGCCAGCAGTCACCCGACCTTAGAGACCCAGTACTTC. This encodes CASSHPTLETQYF.

The rearrangement joins TRBV6-4 to TRBJ1-1; weak D call: TRBD1 (5 bases). Germline V gives CDR1 MRHNA, CDR2 SNTAGT. The CDR3 consists of 13 residues. V lost 2 bases and J lost 1, with 5 bases in between. DNA of the CDR3: TGTGCCAGCAGTGACAGGGGGAACACTGAAGCTTTCTTT. Residues: CASSDRGNTEAFF.

Here the CDR3 DNA reads TGTGCCAGCAGCAAAACTGCAAGAACTAGCGGGGGGGCAGAGACCCAGTACTTC. This codes for CASSKTARTSGGAETQYF. This rearrangement joins TRBV27 to TRBJ2-5; 13 bases agree with TRBD2. The germline V gene has CDR1 MNHEY and CDR2 SMNVEV (reference sequence). The trim removed 6 bases at V and 4 bases at J, leaving 14 bases unmatched. The CDR3 has 18 residues.

The rearrangement uses TRBV6-1 and TRBJ1-1; D not certain. The CDR3 contains 15 residues. Trimming shortened V by 2 bases and J by 1 base, and 11 bases separated the two germline ends. The germline V gene encodes CDR1 MNHNS and CDR2 SASEGT. For the CDR3, the DNA is TGTGCCAGCAGTGAAAGCTTCGGAGGGAACACTGAAGCTTTCTTT. This translates into CASSESFGGNTEAFF.

The V call is TRBV28, the J call TRBJ2-6; 7 nucleotides agree with TRBD1. The CDR3 covers 17 residues. The germline CDR1 and CDR2 sequences are MDHEN and SYDVKM. J gave up 0 bases and V 11 bases, and 13 bases lay outside the gene matches. Here the CDR3 reads CAGTLYRGNSGANVLTF. The CDR3 DNA reads as TGTGCCGGAACACTTTACAGGGGCAACTCTGGGGCCAACGTCCTGACTTTC.

This chain connects TRBV5-4 to TRBJ1-2; TRBD1 matches at 7 bases. The V segment lost 3 bases and the J segment 1 base; nucleotides outside the gene matches: 12. The germline V gene encodes CDR1 SGHNT and CDR2 YYREEE (reference sequence). The CDR3 sequence is 17 residues long. The CDR3 nucleotides are TGTGCCAGCAGCTCAGGGACAGTCCTCGGTTTTAACTATGGCTACACCTTC. It codes for CASSSGTVLGFNYGYTF. The full variable domain, completed using reference TRBV5-4 and TRBJ1-2, is ETGVTQSPTHLIKTRGQQVTLRCSSQSGHNTVSWYQQALGQGPQFIFQYYREEENGRGNFPPRFSGLQFPNYSSELNVNALELDDSALYLCASSSGTVLGFNYGYTFGSGTRLTVV.

The V call is TRBV15, the J call TRBJ1-5; D is undetermined. The germline V and J ends were trimmed by 0 bases and 4 bases, with 1 base remaining between them. Germline CDR1 LNHNV, CDR2 YYDKDF (reference sequence). The CDR3 length is 12 residues. The CDR3 region has the DNA TGTGCCACCAGCAGAGATAATCAGCCCCAGCATTTT. It is translated as CATSRDNQPQHF.

The V gene is TRBV25-1, the J gene TRBJ1-6; D might be TRBD1 (5 bases). CDR3 length: 14 residues. The V end lost 7 bases, the J end lost 1 base, and 8 bases lay between the germline ends. Germline values: CDR1 MGHDK, CDR2 SYGVNS. CDR3 nucleotides: TGTGCCAGCAATCGACAGTCCTATAATTCACCCCTCCACTTT. Translation: CASNRQSYNSPLHF.

V usage is TRBV5-5 and J usage is TRBJ2-3; TRBD1 matches 7 bases. The CDR3 contains 15 residues. CDR1 is SGHKS and CDR2 is YYEKEE in the germline V gene (reference sequence). Trimming at V came to 3 bases and at J to 0 bases, leaving 4 bases not matched to a gene. DNA for the CDR3: TGTGCCAGCAGCTCTACAGGGGTTAGCACAGATACGCAGTATTTT. Translated, it gives CASSSTGVSTDTQYF.

V and J are TRBV7-3 and TRBJ1-1; 8 nucleotides agree with TRBD1. The CDR3 contains 13 residues. Germline CDR1 and CDR2: SGHTA and FQGTGA. With 4 bases clipped from V and 8 bases from J, the junction kept 6 bases outside the gene matches. The CDR3: CASSWGTGEEAFF. The DNA of the CDR3 is TGTGCCAGCAGCTGGGGGACAGGCGAGGAAGCTTTCTTT.

The table lists this clone with a count of one. V gene TRBV5-1 combines with J gene TRBJ2-1, with D perhaps assigned TRBD1 or TRBD2 (6 bases each). The CDR3 is 15 amino acids. V was cut by 0 bases and J by 5 bases, with 12 bases left in between. The germline gives CDR1 SGHRS, CDR2 YFSETQ. CDR3 sequence: CASSLEGGFNNEQFF. CDR3 DNA: TGCGCCAGCAGCTTGGAAGGGGGGTTTAACAATGAGCAGTTCTTC.

This sequence joins TRBV6-5 and TRBJ2-2; 8 nucleotides align to TRBD1. V was clipped by 7 bases and J by 6 bases; unmatched bases: 10. The V gene's germline CDR1 is MNHEY and CDR2 SVGAGI. This CDR3 region has 15 residues. DNA for the CDR3: TGTGCCAGCAAGGTTCAGGACAGGGCCCCCGGGGAGCTGTTTTTT. It encodes CASKVQDRAPGELFF.

V gene TRBV19 combines with J gene TRBJ1-5, with no clear D. V was pared by 5 bases and J by 4 bases, with 15 bases between. Germline values: CDR1 LNHDA, CDR2 SQIVND (reference sequence). The CDR3 totals 15 residues. In DNA, the CDR3 is TGTGCCAGTAGTCGGGCCCTACTCAAGAATCAGCCCCAGCATTTT. Translated, it gives CASSRALLKNQPQHF.

V usage is TRBV6-1 and J usage is TRBJ2-7, with 11 bases lining up with TRBD2. In germline, CDR1 is MNHNS, CDR2 SASEGT. This CDR3 contains 15 residues. Trimming cost V 2 bases and J 3 bases; bases outside gene matches: 3. In DNA, the CDR3 is TGTGCCAGCAGTGAATCGACTAGCGGGGTCTACGAGCAGTACTTC. This encodes CASSESTSGVYEQYF.